This T cell receptor (beta chain) is drawn from a study of T cell responses to AZD1222 COVID-19 vaccine. TCRdb's table, derived via immunoSEQ multiplex PCR, lists solely in-frame clones and lacks some. Of fewer than 120,000 clones listed, 80% to 95% were seen once; the top ten hold 7.8%. The TCR was taken from an adult in good health. The specimen comprised peripheral blood, sampled on day 0 of AZD1222 vaccination.

CDR3 bases: TGCAGCATTAAAACGGGACTCATAGGGCATGGCTACACCTTC. This translates into CSIKTGLIGHGYTF. This chain links TRBV29-1 with TRBJ1-2; D perhaps matches TRBD1 (5 bases). V was pared by 8 bases and J by 6 bases, with 22 bases between. The CDR3 length is 14 residues. Germline V gives CDR1 SQVTM, CDR2 ANQGSEA.